This T cell receptor beta chain is from a study of cytomegalovirus exposure and HLA in healthy donors. This CDR3 is built from 16 residues. Germline lookup yields CDR1 LGHNA and CDR2 YSLEER. The trim removed 3 bases at V and 2 bases at J, leaving 5 bases unmatched. Study-wide results and caveats: Confirmation in vitro established that a few CMV-associated chains were specific for CMV antigens. The study found most TCR sequences rare, yet found some public TCRs in many donors.

With respect to this clone: Its target is unknown.

Primers included in the PCR were 60 Vbeta and 13 Jbeta primers. Assay used: immunoSEQ multiplex PCR; TCRdb lists only in-frame clones, some missing. This sample has over 110,000 clones; just under 85% occur once, and the top ten carry roughly 10%. Sample: PBMCs. This receptor was identified in a woman aged 55 to 70 in good health and CMV-seropositive. The chain combines TRBV4-3 with TRBJ2-7; TRBD2 matches 12 bases. The CDR3 reads CASSQHLAGGAYEQYF. CDR3 nucleotide sequence: TGCGCCAGCAGCCAGCACCTAGCGGGAGGGGCCTACGAGCAGTACTTC.